One T cell receptor beta chain is described in this entry. Its antigen is as yet unknown. Germline assignment: CDR1 SQVTM and CDR2 ANQGSEA. V lost 2 bases to trimming and J lost 4 bases, with 8 bases between them. The CDR3 spans 13 residues. TCRdb keeps only in-frame clones here, not all; method: immunoSEQ multiplex PCR. Seen here are approximately 22,000 clones, roughly 81% observed once, and the top ten hold more than 15%. Mismatch repair deficiency was confirmed in all patients, by PCR or immunohistochemistry. The TCR-sequenced patients were a few responders to pembrolizumab. The data originate from a study of PD-1 blockade in mismatch repair-deficient tumors. In the study overall: All were previously treated, progressing patients with some twelve mismatch repair-deficient cancer types.

Study-wide points: Rapid post-treatment expansion, then contraction, generally preceding radiologic response, marked tumor-resident clones.

The source is an adult with mismatch repair-deficient cancer. Sequencing used peripheral blood, obtained 2 weeks after starting pembrolizumab. The chain is built from TRBV29-1 and TRBJ2-2, with D unclear. CDR3 bases: TGCAGCGTTGAACACACCGCCACCGGGGAGCTGTTTTTT. Amino acids: CSVEHTATGELFF.